This record looks at one T cell receptor (beta chain) sequence and its context. No antigen is known for it. Sequencing was performed with immunoSEQ multiplex PCR; in TCRdb, only in-frame clones are kept and a portion is missing. This sample has over 15,000 clones, with about 92% found just once. This specimen comes from a study of T cell repertoires in ileal Crohn's disease. Across the study: Each sample's TCRB immunosequencing used around 510 nanograms of biopsy DNA.

Time point denoted: inflamed ileum from the surgical specimen. Regarding the study as a whole: Compared with non-smokers, active smokers at surgery showed more clonal expansions. High-frequency clones were more common in sorted CD8 than CD4 cells.

CDR3 length equals 12 residues. J gave up 7 bases and V 4 bases, and 4 bases lay outside the gene matches. Germline assignment: CDR1 SGHRS and CDR2 YFSETQ. Sequencing was performed on ileal tissue. The V and J genes are TRBV5-1 and TRBJ1-2, with 7 bases fitting TRBD1. The origin of this receptor is an adult with Crohn's disease. The CDR3 sequence: CASSETGIGYTF. In nucleotides, the CDR3 is TGCGCCAGCAGCGAGACAGGGATTGGCTACACCTTC.